What follows are 27 T cell receptor beta chains derived from one specimen sequenced in a study of blood T cell repertoires in COVID-19. Produced via immunoSEQ multiplex PCR; TCRdb's table is partial and in-frame only. The table includes some 200,000 clones, around four fifths detected once. Sequencing was performed on peripheral blood. The origin of the receptors is a woman between 65 and 79 years old with COVID-19, enrolled during active disease.

CDR3 protein: CATSRDLAGRGNTIYF. CDR3 bases: TGTGCCACCAGCAGAGATCTGGCGGGAAGAGGAAACACCATATATTTT. The V and J genes are TRBV15 and TRBJ1-3, with D unclear. Germline CDR1 and CDR2: LNHNV and YYDKDF (reference sequence). CDR3 length equals 16 residues. V was clipped by 0 bases and J by 4 bases, with 13 bases between them.

This clone was found once. The chain uses TRBV7-2 and TRBJ2-1; TRBD2 agrees at 16 bases. This CDR3 spans 17 amino acids. Losses at the gene ends were 4 bases for V and 7 bases for J; bases not matched to a gene: 7. Germline V gene lookup returns CDR1 SGHTA and CDR2 FQGNSA. CDR3 DNA: TGTGCCAGCAGCTCAGGGACTAGCGGGGGGGTGTTTAATGAGCAGTTCTTC. Translated, it gives CASSSGTSGGVFNEQFF.

The chain is built from TRBV20-1 and TRBJ1-6; 9 bases line up with TRBD1. CDR3 length: 14 residues. Germline CDR1 is DFQATT and CDR2 is SNEGSKA (reference sequence). The V gene end was trimmed by 3 bases and the J gene end by 7 bases; junction bases not matched to a gene: 4. This chain's CDR3 is CSASGQGKNSPLHF. The DNA of the CDR3 is TGCAGTGCTAGTGGACAGGGGAAGAATTCACCCCTCCACTTT.

This chain connects TRBV14 to TRBJ2-1; D might be TRBD2 (5 bases). Germline assignment: CDR1 SGHDN and CDR2 FVKESK. The V gene lost 0 bases and the J gene lost 6 bases, with 12 bases spanning the gap. The CDR3 extends over 15 amino acids. The CDR3 protein is CASSQEMVGSNEQFF. CDR3 DNA sequence: TGTGCCAGCAGCCAAGAGATGGTGGGGAGCAATGAGCAGTTCTTC.

CDR3 protein: CASNDRFSGELFF. The CDR3 DNA sequence: TGCGCCAGCAACGACAGGTTTAGCGGGGAGCTGTTTTTT. The chain has TRBV10-2 and TRBJ2-2; perhaps TRBD1 as D (6 bases). CDR1 and CDR2 (germline): WSHSY, SAAADI. V was shortened by 7 bases and J by 7 bases, with 13 bases between the two germline ends. The CDR3 has 13 amino acids.

There are a few counts of this clone. This rearrangement joins TRBV27 to TRBJ1-2; 9 bases match TRBD1. The length of the CDR3 is 15 residues. The germline CDR1 and CDR2 sequences are MNHEY and SMNVEV (reference sequence). With V trimmed by 6 bases and J by 4 bases, 9 bases remained unmatched. The CDR3: CASSSSGTGSYGYTF. CDR3 in DNA: TGTGCCAGCAGCTCGTCCGGGACAGGGTCCTATGGCTACACCTTC.

The V call is TRBV5-1, the J call TRBJ1-2, with D perhaps matching TRBD1 (6 bases). Trimming pared 0 bases from V and 0 bases from J, leaving 9 bases between. CDR1 is SGHRS, CDR2 YFSETQ, per germline. This CDR3 has 15 amino acids. In nucleotides, the CDR3 is TGCGCCAGCAGCTTGGATGGGGGCTCTAACTATGGCTACACCTTC. Amino acids: CASSLDGGSNYGYTF.

This rearrangement joins TRBV5-1 to TRBJ2-5; TRBD1 matches 9 bases. With 3 bases clipped from V and 5 bases from J, the junction kept 8 bases outside the gene matches. This CDR3 comprises 15 residues. CDR1 is SGHRS, CDR2 YFSETQ, per germline. The CDR3 sequence is CASSYNTGGGETQYF. The CDR3 DNA sequence: TGCGCCAGCAGCTACAACACAGGGGGCGGCGAGACCCAGTACTTC.

This chain connects TRBV28 to TRBJ1-2; 9 bases are a match to TRBD1. Per germline, CDR1 MDHEN and CDR2 SYDVKM. The CDR3 is 14 residues long. The V gene end was trimmed by 8 bases and the J gene end by 4 bases; junction bases not matched to a gene: 8. The CDR3 nucleotides are TGTGCCAGCGGGGGAACAGGGGGCGTCTATGGCTACACCTTC. Translation: CASGGTGGVYGYTF.

A few counts support this clone. The chain uses TRBV13 and TRBJ1-2, with 8 bases that match TRBD1. J lost 3 bases, V lost 6 bases, and 3 bases had no gene match. Germline CDR1 is PRHDT and CDR2 is FYEKMQ (reference sequence). The CDR3 contains 13 residues. The CDR3 nucleotides are TGTGCCAGCAGAACACAGGGGGACTATGGCTACACCTTC. Residues: CASRTQGDYGYTF.

The chain couples TRBV3-1 (or the pseudogene TRBV3-2) to TRBJ1-1, with 8 bases identical to TRBD1. The V gene end was trimmed by 4 bases and the J gene end by 2 bases; junction bases not matched to a gene: 9. Germline V gives CDR1 LGHDT, CDR2 YNNKEL (reference sequence). The CDR3 is 16 residues long. The CDR3 loop reads CASSPQNRGANTEAFF. CDR3 bases: TGTGCCAGCAGCCCCCAGAACAGGGGGGCCAACACTGAAGCTTTCTTT.

This clone was observed a single time. The chain combines TRBV28 with TRBJ2-5, with D possibly TRBD2 on 5 matching bases. CDR3 length: 13 residues. Germline CDR1 is MDHEN and CDR2 is SYDVKM. Between the trimmed V and J ends, which lost 11 bases and 3 bases, there was a span of 16 bases. CDR3 residues: CACCEVGEETQYF. CDR3 DNA: TGTGCCTGTTGTGAGGTCGGGGAAGAGACCCAGTACTTC.

The chain combines TRBV14 with TRBJ2-5; 7 bases fit TRBD1. The ends lost 3 bases at V and 4 bases at J; junction bases unmatched: 11. The CDR3 has 16 residues. Germline V gene lookup returns CDR1 SGHDN and CDR2 FVKESK. This chain's CDR3 is CASSQRDRASGETQYF. The CDR3 nucleotides are TGTGCCAGCAGCCAGCGAGACAGGGCCTCAGGAGAGACCCAGTACTTC. The full variable domain, its missing parts supplied by reference TRBV14 and TRBJ2-5, is EAGVTQFPSHSVIEKGQTVTLRCDPISGHDNLYWYRRVMGKEIKFLLHFVKESKQDESGMPNNRFLAERTGGTYSTLKVQPAELEDSGVYFCASSQRDRASGETQYFGPGTRLLVL.

This chain links TRBV28 with TRBJ1-1; no definite D call. Trimming left V 6 bases short and J 5 bases short, with 7 bases between. This CDR3 comprises 11 residues. The germline gives CDR1 MDHEN, CDR2 SYDVKM. The CDR3 region is CASSSETEAFF. The CDR3 DNA reads TGTGCCAGCAGCTCGGAGACTGAAGCTTTCTTT.

The rearrangement uses TRBV28 and TRBJ2-1, with 7 bases aligning to TRBD1. Germline CDR1 and CDR2: MDHEN and SYDVKM. The CDR3 is made up of 17 amino acids. Trimming took 4 bases from V and 8 from J; bases not matched to a gene: 17. The CDR3 is CASSSYITLDRVHEQFF. CDR3 sequence (DNA): TGTGCCAGCAGTTCCTACATTACCCTCGACAGGGTGCATGAGCAGTTCTTC.

A word on this clone: At one end, the junction sequence differs from germline, possibly due to a read error. CDR3 sequence reads: CARSSPGAGGTEAFF. Written as DNA, the CDR3 is TGCGCCCGCAGCTCACCGGGGGCGGGGGGCACTGAAGCTTTCTTT. This chain links TRBV5-1 with TRBJ1-1; D perhaps matches TRBD1 (6 bases). Germline-derived CDR1 and CDR2 are SGHRS and YFSETQ. The CDR3 is 15 residues long.

The sample holds a few counts of this clone. V is TRBV6-2 or TRBV6-3 and J is TRBJ2-1; 7 positions agree with TRBD1. CDR1 is MNHEY, CDR2 SVGEGT, per germline. The CDR3 covers 15 residues. After removal of 5 bases from V and 7 bases from J, the junction contained 11 bases not matched to a gene. CDR3 residues: CASSRSGQMGNEQFF. The CDR3 bases are TGTGCCAGCAGTCGATCGGGACAGATGGGAAATGAGCAGTTCTTC.

The chain couples TRBV6-5 to TRBJ1-2, with TRBD1 identical over 8 bases. Looked up from germline, CDR1 is MNHEY and CDR2 is SVGAGI. This CDR3 is 13 amino acids long. J was trimmed by 4 bases and V by 6 bases; bases with no gene match: 4. The CDR3 is CASSVDRGYGYTF. CDR3 sequence (DNA): TGTGCCAGCAGCGTTGACAGGGGCTATGGCTACACCTTC.

This clone has a handful of counts. The CDR3 region has the DNA TGTGCCAGCGGACAGGGGGCGGCAGATACGCAGTATTTT. Translation: CASGQGAADTQYF. The chain joins TRBV6-4 to TRBJ2-3, with TRBD1 identical over 11 bases. Germline values: CDR1 MRHNA, CDR2 SNTAGT. The CDR3 extends over 13 amino acids. V lost 8 bases and J lost 4; bases outside the gene matches: 2.

The chain links TRBV3-1 (or the pseudogene TRBV3-2) to TRBJ2-2; no reliable D call. Trimming shortened V by 1 base and J by 2 bases, and 11 bases separated the two germline ends. The CDR3 length is 16 residues. Germline assignment: CDR1 LGHDT and CDR2 YNNKEL (reference sequence). This chain's CDR3 is CASSQVKTLNTGELFF. CDR3 DNA: TGTGCCAGCAGCCAAGTGAAGACTCTTAACACCGGGGAGCTGTTTTTT.

The chain couples TRBV5-6 to TRBJ2-7; 10 bases map to TRBD1. Germline CDR1 SGHDT, CDR2 YYEEEE. The CDR3 has 15 residues. Losses at the gene ends were 4 bases for V and 2 bases for J; bases not matched to a gene: 6. The CDR3 DNA follows: TGTGCCAGCAGCCTATTAGGGACAGGGGCCTACGAGCAGTACGTC. It is translated as CASSLLGTGAYEQYV.

This chain uses TRBV5-4 with TRBJ2-3; 7 bases match TRBD2. Germline V gene data show CDR1 as SGHNT and CDR2 as YYREEE (reference sequence). J lost 2 bases, V lost 0 bases, and 3 bases had no gene match. The CDR3 length is 15 residues. DNA for the CDR3: TGTGCCAGCAGCTTGGTTAGCGGGTTCACAGATACGCAGTATTTT. The encoded protein is CASSLVSGFTDTQYF.

In the case of this clone: The germline gene is not matched at one end of the junction; a read error may be the cause. The genes are TRBV7-9 and TRBJ1-1, with D unclear. The CDR3 consists of 13 residues. Looked up from germline, CDR1 is SEHNR and CDR2 is FQNEAQ (reference sequence). CDR3 protein: CASSRGGNPEAFF. The DNA for the CDR3 is TGTGCCAGCAGCCGTGGAGGGAACCCTGAAGCTTTCTTT.

The J gene is TRBJ1-1, the V gene TRBV5-6; D may be TRBD1 (5 bases). CDR3 length equals 15 residues. V was trimmed by 2 bases and J by 0 bases, leaving 11 bases between them. CDR1 is SGHDT and CDR2 is YYEEEE in the germline V gene. CDR3 loop: CASSFGGGMNTEAFF. The CDR3 nucleotides read TGTGCCAGCAGCTTTGGGGGAGGTATGAACACTGAAGCTTTCTTT.

This sequence joins TRBV29-1 and TRBJ2-1, with D perhaps TRBD2 (6 bases). CDR1 is SQVTM, CDR2 ANQGSEA, per germline. CDR3 size: 13 residues. The V gene lost 6 bases and the J gene lost 1 base, with 10 bases spanning the gap. CDR3 DNA: TGCAGCGTCGAGCGGGCTTCCTACAATGAGCAGTTCTTC. Protein product: CSVERASYNEQFF.

V and J are TRBV5-1 and TRBJ1-2; TRBD1 aligns across 8 bases. Losses at the gene ends were 4 bases for V and 7 bases for J; bases not matched to a gene: 9. The CDR3 contains 14 residues. Germline CDR1 is SGHRS and CDR2 is YFSETQ. The chain's CDR3 is CASSPNNDRGGYTF. CDR3 in DNA: TGCGCCAGCAGCCCTAATAATGACAGGGGTGGCTACACCTTC.

The rearrangement joins TRBV19 to TRBJ1-1; D call uncertain. The germline V gene has CDR1 LNHDA and CDR2 SQIVND (reference sequence). The CDR3 covers 12 residues. V was pared by 7 bases and J by 1 base, with 7 bases between. The CDR3 is CASTQSNTEAFF. DNA of the CDR3: TGTGCCAGTACTCAGTCGAACACTGAAGCTTTCTTT.